These T cell receptor beta chains were read from a single sample in a study of T cell responses to AZD1222 COVID-19 vaccine. Repertoires were generated with immunoSEQ multiplex PCR, while TCRdb's copy carries only in-frame clones and drops some. The sample contains more than 50,000 clones, approximately 79% of which appear only once. Sequences were derived from peripheral blood, sampled on day 0 of MenACWY control vaccination. The source of these receptors is an adult in good health. CDR3s include the opening cysteine and the closing phenylalanine or tryptophan. A D gene is named only where the DNA matches it firmly. Size values are once, few and many counts, or a class for expanded clones, and some rows have none.

d_gene | j_gene | abundance | v_gene | CDR3aa | CDR3nt
- | TRBJ2-1 | - | TRBV18 | CASSPRNLPYNEQFF | TGTGCCAGCTCACCAAGGAACTTACCCTACAATGAGCAGTTCTTC
- | TRBJ2-1 | - | TRBV12-3/TRBV12-4 | CASQFGPLNEQFF | TGTGCCAGCCAGTTCGGCCCCCTCAATGAGCAGTTCTTC
- | TRBJ2-6 | - | TRBV2 | CASSEDRQSGANVLTF | TGTGCCAGCAGTGAGGACAGACAGTCTGGGGCCAACGTCCTGACTTTC
- | TRBJ1-5 | - | TRBV2 | CASNGGGNQPQHF | TGTGCCAGCAACGGGGGGGGCAATCAGCCCCAGCATTTT
TRBD2 | TRBJ2-1 | - | TRBV19 | CASSRLAGASSYNEQFF | TGTGCCAGTAGTAGACTAGCGGGAGCGAGCTCCTACAATGAGCAGTTCTTC
TRBD1 | TRBJ1-2 | - | TRBV15 | CATSRDGQGARNYGYTF | TGTGCCACCAGCAGGGACGGACAGGGGGCCCGAAACTATGGCTACACCTTC
- | TRBJ1-2 | - | TRBV27 | CASSLWGQLNAGYTF | TGTGCCAGCAGTTTATGGGGACAACTGAACGCTGGCTACACCTTC
- | TRBJ2-3 | few | TRBV7-2 | CASSLDGGPDTQYF | TGTGCCAGCAGCCTCGACGGGGGGCCAGATACGCAGTATTTT
- | TRBJ1-5 | - | TRBV5-1 | CASSLSSNQPQHF | TGCGCCAGCAGCTTGAGTAGCAATCAGCCCCAGCATTTT
- | TRBJ1-1 | - | TRBV5-1 | CASSPPGRQAEAFF | TGCGCCAGCAGCCCTCCCGGTAGGCAGGCTGAAGCTTTCTTT
- | TRBJ2-1 | - | TRBV12-3/TRBV12-4 | CASSLGNEQFF | TGTGCCAGCAGTTTGGGTAATGAGCAGTTCTTC
TRBD1 | TRBJ1-5 | - | TRBV9 | CASSPGTDNQPQHF | TGTGCCAGCAGCCCTGGGACAGACAATCAGCCCCAGCATTTT
TRBD1 | TRBJ2-7 | - | TRBV18 | CASSPRTGQYEQYF | TGTGCCAGCTCACCCAGGACAGGTCAATACGAGCAGTACTTC
- | TRBJ2-7 | - | TRBV11-2 | CASSLDSYEQYF | TGTGCCAGCAGCTTAGACTCCTACGAGCAGTACTTC
TRBD2 | TRBJ2-2 | - | TRBV6-5 | CASSFEAGGVGELFF | TGTGCCAGCAGTTTTGAAGCGGGAGGGGTCGGGGAGCTGTTTTTT
- | TRBJ2-5 | - | TRBV5-6 | CASSLGTEGWETQYF | TGTGCCAGCAGCTTGGGTACAGAAGGGTGGGAGACCCAGTACTTC
- | TRBJ2-3 | - | TRBV5-1 | CASSLEWGRGTDTQYF | TGCGCCAGCAGCTTGGAATGGGGGCGCGGTACAGATACGCAGTATTTT
TRBD1 | TRBJ1-2 | few | TRBV5-6 | CASRSGGGYTF | TGTGCCAGCAGGTCAGGGGGCGGCTACACCTTC
TRBD1 | TRBJ1-2 | - | TRBV19 | CASRPLAGTDSYGYTF | TGTGCCAGTAGACCCCTAGCCGGGACAGATTCCTATGGCTACACCTTC
- | TRBJ1-4 | few | TRBV2 | CASSSSSATRGEKLFF | TGTGCCAGCAGTTCGTCTTCGGCCACGAGGGGGGAAAAACTGTTTTTT
TRBD2 | TRBJ2-1 | - | TRBV5-1 | CASSLGGLASSSYNEQFF | TGCGCCAGCAGCTTGGGTGGACTAGCGTCGAGCTCCTACAATGAGCAGTTCTTC
- | TRBJ1-2 | once | TRBV29-1 | CSVERGTGYTF | TGCAGCGTTGAGAGAGGGACGGGCTACACCTTC
- | TRBJ1-6 | - | TRBV2 | CASTTSNSPLHF | TGTGCCAGCACGACATCGAATTCACCCCTCCACTTT
- | TRBJ1-1 | - | TRBV18 | CASSPAVNTEAFF | TGTGCCAGCTCACCAGCAGTGAACACTGAAGCTTTCTTT
TRBD1 | TRBJ1-2 | - | TRBV28 | CASSLGTGGASPNGYTF | TGTGCCAGCAGTTTAGGAACAGGGGGCGCGAGTCCAAATGGCTACACCTTC
- | TRBJ1-6 | - | TRBV30 | CAWLGQANSPLHF | TGTGCCTGGTTAGGGCAGGCAAATTCACCCCTCCACTTT
TRBD1 | TRBJ1-2 | - | TRBV2 | CASRPPGQGPRSYGYTF | TGTGCCAGCAGGCCCCCGGGACAGGGTCCCCGGTCATATGGCTACACCTTC
- | TRBJ2-1 | - | TRBV6-5 | CASKAGIGDNEQFF | TGTGCCAGCAAGGCGGGGATTGGAGACAATGAGCAGTTCTTC
- | TRBJ1-2 | - | TRBV9 | CASSPGRSAYGYTF | TGTGCCAGCAGCCCCGGGAGGTCGGCCTATGGCTACACCTTC
TRBD1 | TRBJ2-7 | - | TRBV6-5 | CASSRDRGRHEQYF | TGTGCCAGCAGTCGGGACAGGGGTCGTCACGAGCAGTACTTC
- | TRBJ1-1 | once | TRBV28 | CASSLAHTEAFF | TGTGCCAGCAGTTTGGCGCACACTGAAGCTTTCTTT
- | TRBJ2-1 | - | TRBV5-1 | CASSLRGQGGEQFF | TGCGCCAGCAGCTTAAGGGGACAAGGGGGTGAGCAGTTCTTC
- | TRBJ1-2 | - | TRBV30 | CAWSGQNLYGYTF | TGTGCCTGGAGTGGTCAGAATCTCTATGGCTACACCTTC